This TCR beta chain was found in a study of blood T cell repertoires in COVID-19 (dated by TCRdb to about 2020). Describing the broader study: Collaborator samples came from the United States, Italy and Spain and covered acute and convalescent phases of COVID-19. The material from the prospective study consisted of cDNA or gDNA derived from T cells, B-cell-depleted T cells, or PBMCs. Subjects who had been exposed to COVID-19, were actively infected with it, or had recovered from it provided the deeply sampled blood TCRbeta repertoires that made up the dataset. The repertoires were released in a freely available public database intended as a resource for research on the immune response to SARS-CoV-2. Samples came from the ongoing ImmuneRACE study (first 160 participants) plus 1,254 subjects from 6 global collaborators. Nearly every sample came with metadata listing a de-identified subject ID, COVID-19 status, age in years and sex. Where HLA class I and class II types were available, the types were taken from metadata supplied by the sample provider, not from assay-based typing.

TCRbeta CDR3 regions were amplified from genomic DNA by means of the immunoSEQ Assay, a bias-controlled multiplex PCR. The original pipeline was this. Within the assay, amplification of reference gene primers was used to estimate how many nucleated cells each sample contained. Sequence reads were collapsed and filtered to measure the absolute abundance of every unique TCRbeta CDR3 rearrangement. Productive Simpson clonality was computed per sample as the square root of Simpson's diversity index over productive rearrangements. Not all clones reach the TCRdb copy of this immuneACCESS table, which keeps in-frame sequences only. Checked studies attribute under half of the gap to unresolved V genes and leave the rest unexplained. For V, J and clone size, that table is used; D and trimming come from the DNA. This sample lists 15,000 to 17,000 clones; 76% were detected once. The top ten constitute 25% to 35% of the sample.

The table lists this clone with a few counts. No cognate antigen has been identified for it. Base qualities are not provided; no much larger clone lies one nucleotide away. Collaborating institutions collected whole blood in K2EDTA tubes following their own protocols. Collaborator samples were shipped for TCRbeta analysis as frozen whole blood, isolated PBMCs, or DNA extracted from either sample type. The cysteine opens and the phenylalanine closes a CDR3 of 14 amino acids. This entry keeps only the CDR3 DNA: 42 bases, framed from base 1. The germline V end is reduced by 6 bases and the J end by 5 bases; junction bases left unmatched: 6. The germline V gene provides CDR1 SNHLY and CDR2 FYNNEI. Beyond this particular receptor, the publication reports: Clinical and demographic metadata were provided uncurated, with the amount varying by source and participant.

The source is a man between 65 and 80 years old with active or convalescent COVID-19. The sample comprised peripheral blood. This receptor chain uses TRBV2 and TRBJ1-4, with TRBD1 identical over 7 junction bases. CDR3 sequence: CASRDRVGNEKLFF. The bases read TGTGCCAGCAGAGACAGGGTGGGGAATGAAAAACTGTTTTTT. Joined to the reference TRBV2 and TRBJ1-4 proteins, this CDR3 gives the full variable domain: EPEVTQTPSHQVTQMGQEVILRCVPISNHLYFYWYRQILGQKVEFLVSFYNNEISEKSEIFDDQFSVERPDGSNFTLKIRSTKLEDSAMYFCASRDRVGNEKLFFGSGTQLSVL.